This TCR beta chain was identified in a study of blood T cell repertoires in COVID-19. Using immunoSEQ multiplex PCR, the repertoire was profiled, and TCRdb retains in-frame clones only, with some absent. The sample yields more than 250,000 clones, over 75% seen once. V lost 3 bases to trimming and J lost 6 bases; unmatched junction nucleotides: 6. Germline V gene lookup returns CDR1 KGHSH and CDR2 LQKENI. The CDR3 length is 15 residues. Sequencing input: peripheral blood. The sequence was collected from a man aged 50-60 years with active or convalescent COVID-19. The V and J genes are TRBV18 and TRBJ2-2, with TRBD2 matching over 8 bases. The CDR3 DNA is TGTGCCAGCTCACCCGGGACTAGTGGCGCCGGGGAGCTGTTTTTT. Residues: CASSPGTSGAGELFF.